This T cell receptor beta chain was obtained from a study of OX40 agonist ivuxolimab in advanced cancers. Between the trimmed V and J ends, which lost 4 bases and 6 bases, there was a span of 15 bases. This CDR3 has 14 residues. Germline lookup yields CDR1 GTSNPN and CDR2 SVGIG (reference sequence). Here immunoSEQ multiplex PCR was the method, and the copy in TCRdb shows in-frame clones only, minus some. The sample shows roughly 76,000 clones, 75% to 95% of them seen only once. This clone was observed a few times. Specimen: CD4+ or CD8+ T cells sorted from blood, collected in a trial of the OX40 agonist ivuxolimab. The chain couples TRBV30 to TRBJ2-2; either TRBD1 or TRBD2 may fit D (5 bases each). The receptor was derived from an adult with an advanced solid tumor such as melanoma, head and neck, liver or kidney cancer. As DNA, the CDR3 is TGTGCCTGGATGAGGGGCATAGGGTCCGGGGAGCTGTTTTTT. Protein sequence: CAWMRGIGSGELFF.